This T cell receptor beta chain derives from a study of T cell repertoires in cytomegalovirus infection. On the study more broadly: Both CMV infection and a matching HLA type were indicated by public TCR beta signatures. Study-wide findings and caveats: Carriers of CMV and the relevant HLA type were discriminated by public TCR beta frequency. CMV-specific TCR beta clonotypes restricted by HLA-C dominated the ex vivo response.

TCRdb used MiXCR to reprocess the reads, holding one entry per CDR3 protein. The sample shows about half a million distinct CDR3 sequences, 30% to 40% of them seen only once. Worth noting for this clonotype: The antigen is undetermined.

Specimen: cultured PBMCs, collected from culture after CMV antigen stimulation. The receptor was isolated from a human donor in good health (CMV status not recorded). Some clones in this sample may be carry-over from other donors' samples.

The CDR3 DNA is TGTGCCAGCAGTTTAAGCGGGAGGGCCTCCCTCTACGAGCAGTACTTC. This gives the protein CASSLSGRASLYEQYF. The chain combines TRBV28 with TRBJ2-7, with 10 bases that match TRBD2. Per germline, CDR1 MDHEN and CDR2 SYDVKM. This CDR3 has 16 residues. The V segment lost 2 bases and the J segment 3 bases; nucleotides outside the gene matches: 7.